Each of the 4 T cell receptor beta chains below was sequenced from the same sample in a study of CD8 T cells in Susac syndrome. A quantity of about 0.5 to 1 ug RNA underwent reverse transcription using random hexamers. Each CDR3 protein is one row after TCRdb ran MiXCR on the immunoSEQ multiplex PCR reads. Of around 180,000 distinct CDR3 sequences in the sample, roughly 95% were seen once. The sequencing sample was made of CD8+ T cells from PBMCs. Receptors originate from a human donor with multiple sclerosis.

The chain is built from TRBV27 and TRBJ1-2, with D uncertain. The germline V and J ends were trimmed by 6 bases and 2 bases, with 10 bases remaining between them. Germline loops: CDR1 MNHEY, CDR2 SMNVEV (reference sequence). The CDR3 consists of 13 residues. The CDR3 coding sequence is TGTGCCAGCAGCGCGACTGGAAACTATGGCTACACCTTC. Translating it yields CASSATGNYGYTF.

The chain recombines TRBV5-6 with TRBJ2-2; D unclear. CDR1 and CDR2 from the germline V gene are SGHDT and YYEEEE. The V end was cut by 0 bases, the J end by 6 bases, with 6 bases between. The CDR3 is 13 residues long. The CDR3 region has the DNA TGTGCCAGCAGCTTGGTCGGTGCCGGGGAGCTGTTTTTT. Translating gives CASSLVGAGELFF.

This clonotype occurred once. The chain carries TRBV27 and TRBJ2-7; TRBD1 might be the D (5 bases). This CDR3 contains 13 residues. Germline V gives CDR1 MNHEY, CDR2 SMNVEV (reference sequence). Trimming pared 3 bases from V and 3 bases from J, leaving 9 bases between. The CDR3 reads CASSLGHHYEQYF. CDR3 sequence (DNA): TGTGCCAGCAGTTTGGGGCACCACTACGAGCAGTACTTC.

The sample holds one count of this clonotype. The chain is built from TRBV3-1 and TRBJ2-1; 7 positions agree with TRBD1. With V trimmed by 3 bases and J by 3 bases, 2 bases remained unmatched. Germline V gives CDR1 LGHDT, CDR2 YNNKEL (reference sequence). The CDR3 is 14 amino acids. The DNA for the CDR3 is TGTGCCAGCAGCCACAGGACAGGCTACAATGAGCAGTTCTTC. Protein sequence: CASSHRTGYNEQFF.